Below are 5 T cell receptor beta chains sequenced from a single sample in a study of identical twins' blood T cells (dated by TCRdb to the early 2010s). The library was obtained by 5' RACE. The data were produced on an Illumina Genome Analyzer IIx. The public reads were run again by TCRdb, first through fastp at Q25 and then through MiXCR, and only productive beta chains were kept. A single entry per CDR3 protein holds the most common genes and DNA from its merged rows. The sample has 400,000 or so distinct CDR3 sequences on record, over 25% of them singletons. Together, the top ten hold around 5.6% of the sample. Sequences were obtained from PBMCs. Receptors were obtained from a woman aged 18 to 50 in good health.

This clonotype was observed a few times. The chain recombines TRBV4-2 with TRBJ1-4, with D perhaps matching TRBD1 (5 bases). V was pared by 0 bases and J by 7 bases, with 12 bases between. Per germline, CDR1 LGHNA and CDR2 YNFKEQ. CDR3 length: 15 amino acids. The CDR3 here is CASSQDQGGSEKLFF. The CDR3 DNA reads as TGTGCCAGCAGCCAAGATCAGGGTGGAAGTGAAAAACTGTTTTTT.

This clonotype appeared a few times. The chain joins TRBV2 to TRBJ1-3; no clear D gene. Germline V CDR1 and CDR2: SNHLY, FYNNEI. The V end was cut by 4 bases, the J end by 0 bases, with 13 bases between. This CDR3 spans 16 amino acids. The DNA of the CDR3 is TGTGCCAGCAGTGGAGGCAGAACGAGCTCTGGAAACACCATATATTTT. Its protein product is CASSGGRTSSGNTIYF.

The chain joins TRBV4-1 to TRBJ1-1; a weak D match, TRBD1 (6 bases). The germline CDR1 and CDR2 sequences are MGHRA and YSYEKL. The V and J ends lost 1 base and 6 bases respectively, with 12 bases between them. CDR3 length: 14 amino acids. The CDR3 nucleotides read TGCGCCAGCAGCCAAGGCCGGGGGCCGGCTGAAGCTTTCTTT. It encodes CASSQGRGPAEAFF.

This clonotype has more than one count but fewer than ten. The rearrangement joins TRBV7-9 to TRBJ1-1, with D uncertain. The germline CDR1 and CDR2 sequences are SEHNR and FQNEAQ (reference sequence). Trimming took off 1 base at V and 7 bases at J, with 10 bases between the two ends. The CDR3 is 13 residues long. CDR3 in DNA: TGTGCCAGCAGCTTAGAGGAGGGTGTTGAAGCTTTCTTT. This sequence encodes CASSLEEGVEAFF.

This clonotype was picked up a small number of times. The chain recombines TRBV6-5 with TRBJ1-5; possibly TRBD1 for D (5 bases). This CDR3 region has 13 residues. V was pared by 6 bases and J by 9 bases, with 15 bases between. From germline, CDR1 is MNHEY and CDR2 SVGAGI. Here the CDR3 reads CASRLVGGGPQHF. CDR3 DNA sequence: TGTGCCAGCAGACTGGTCGGGGGTGGGCCCCAGCATTTT.